These 7 T cell receptor beta chains share one sample of origin, sequenced in a study of shared clonotypes between healthy human individuals. Profiled with immunoSEQ multiplex PCR; TCRdb holds only in-frame clones, not every one. Of 2 million to 2.5 million clones listed, around 92% are singletons. The sequenced sample consisted of naive CD4+ T cells from PBMCs. Sample subset: CD45RA+ positively selected. The source is a man between 18 and 29 years old in good health. Some clones in this sample may be carry-over from other donors' samples.

V gene TRBV28 combines with J gene TRBJ2-3; no definite D call. The V end lost 7 bases, the J end lost 2 bases, and 7 bases lay between the germline ends. Germline-derived CDR1 and CDR2 are MDHEN and SYDVKM. The CDR3 runs 12 residues. This CDR3 is CASKEDTDTQYF. CDR3 nucleotides: TGTGCCAGCAAGGAAGACACAGATACGCAGTATTTT.

The J gene is TRBJ2-2, the V gene TRBV7-2; maybe TRBD1 (5 bases). V lost 1 base to trimming and J lost 5 bases, with 8 bases between them. Germline V gene data show CDR1 as SGHTA and CDR2 as FQGNSA. The CDR3 runs to 14 residues. The DNA of the CDR3 is TGTGCCAGCAGCTTAGAGAAGGGGACCGGGGAGCTGTTTTTT. It encodes CASSLEKGTGELFF.

V gene TRBV19 combines with J gene TRBJ2-4; D is possibly TRBD2 (5 bases). The V and J ends lost 1 base and 5 bases respectively, with 15 bases between them. There are 16 residues in the CDR3. Germline CDR1 LNHDA, CDR2 SQIVND (reference sequence). The CDR3 reads CASSIVGGLVQNIQYF. In DNA, the CDR3 is TGTGCCAGTAGTATAGTGGGCGGACTCGTCCAAAACATTCAGTACTTC.

Details on this clone: Other DNA sequences in this specimen translate into the identical CDR3. The chain combines TRBV18 with TRBJ2-5, with 11 bases aligning to TRBD1. CDR1 is KGHSH and CDR2 is LQKENI in the germline V gene. V was pared by 3 bases and J by 1 base, with 1 base of the junction left unmatched. The CDR3 consists of 15 residues. CDR3 nucleotides: TGTGCCAGCTCACCCGGGACAGGGGGCCAAGAGACCCAGTACTTC. Translating it yields CASSPGTGGQETQYF.

The genes are TRBV7-6 and TRBJ2-6, with D tentatively TRBD2 (5 bases). Germline V lookup: CDR1 SGHVS, CDR2 FNYEAQ. V was shortened by 2 bases and J by 4 bases, with 9 bases between the two germline ends. There are 15 residues in the CDR3. CDR3 residues: CASSLQGRGANVLTF. CDR3 in DNA: TGTGCCAGCAGCTTACAAGGGAGAGGGGCCAACGTCCTGACTTTC.

Regarding this clone: At the DNA level, this CDR3 is encoded by other sequences in the same sample as well. The genes are TRBV5-1 and TRBJ2-5; 7 nucleotides align to TRBD2. This CDR3 comprises 14 residues. Germline V gene lookup returns CDR1 SGHRS and CDR2 YFSETQ. The J segment lost 3 bases and the V segment lost 2 bases, leaving 4 bases of the junction unmatched. CDR3 DNA sequence: TGCGCCAGCAGCTTTAGTCTAGCGGAAGAGACCCAGTACTTC. It codes for CASSFSLAEETQYF.

This clone has just one count. The rearrangement joins TRBV29-1 to TRBJ2-1, with D possibly being TRBD2 (6 bases). V lost 5 bases and J 2 bases, leaving 13 bases between the germline ends. This CDR3 spans 14 amino acids. Germline CDR1 SQVTM, CDR2 ANQGSEA. CDR3 loop: CSVRRDQTYNEQFF. The CDR3 DNA is TGCAGCGTTCGGCGGGACCAGACCTACAATGAGCAGTTCTTC.